This TCR beta chain appears in the sequencing data of a study of OX40 agonist ivuxolimab in advanced cancers. Overall study: Patients undergoing dose escalation presented with hepatocellular carcinoma, melanoma, renal cell or head and neck cancer. General study results and limits: Averaged across samples, CD8+ T cells carried more expanded clones than CD4+ did.

The V segment lost 5 bases and the J segment 5 bases; nucleotides outside the gene matches: 7. This CDR3 region has 15 residues. Germline lookup yields CDR1 MNHEY and CDR2 SVGAGI. Sequencing was performed with immunoSEQ multiplex PCR; in TCRdb, only in-frame clones are kept and a portion is missing. The sample consists of 55,000 or so clones, roughly nine tenths of them appearing once. As concerns this clone: Its antigen remains unidentified.

Sampling of blood occurred at baseline, cycle 4 day 1, and cycle 7 day 1. The chain links TRBV6-5 to TRBJ2-5; 11 positions match TRBD2. This sample comprised CD4+ or CD8+ T cells sorted from blood, obtained in a trial of the OX40 agonist ivuxolimab. This TCR derives from an adult with an advanced solid tumor such as melanoma, head and neck, liver or kidney cancer. Here the CDR3 DNA reads TGTGCCAGCAGTAGACTAGCGGGGTTGACCGAGACCCAGTACTTC. It is translated as CASSRLAGLTETQYF.